The clone carrying this T cell receptor beta chain was counted a few times. The CDR3 is 16 amino acids. The germline V gene has CDR1 LGHDT and CDR2 YNNKEL (reference sequence). Trimming cost V 0 bases and J 4 bases, with 15 bases left between them. Produced via immunoSEQ multiplex PCR; TCRdb's table is partial and in-frame only. The repertoire includes roughly 220,000 clones, more than 75% of them detected once, and roughly 3% sits in the top ten. This sample stems from a study of blood T cell repertoires in COVID-19. Overall study: Sites in the United States, Italy and Spain provided acute and convalescent COVID-19 samples.

The specimen was peripheral blood. The chain links TRBV3-1 (or the pseudogene TRBV3-2) to TRBJ1-1; D call uncertain. This receptor was taken from a man aged 60 to 69 with acute or convalescent COVID-19. The CDR3 spells CASSQDLLVRRTEAFF. CDR3 bases: TGTGCCAGCAGCCAAGATCTCCTAGTCCGCCGCACTGAAGCTTTCTTT.